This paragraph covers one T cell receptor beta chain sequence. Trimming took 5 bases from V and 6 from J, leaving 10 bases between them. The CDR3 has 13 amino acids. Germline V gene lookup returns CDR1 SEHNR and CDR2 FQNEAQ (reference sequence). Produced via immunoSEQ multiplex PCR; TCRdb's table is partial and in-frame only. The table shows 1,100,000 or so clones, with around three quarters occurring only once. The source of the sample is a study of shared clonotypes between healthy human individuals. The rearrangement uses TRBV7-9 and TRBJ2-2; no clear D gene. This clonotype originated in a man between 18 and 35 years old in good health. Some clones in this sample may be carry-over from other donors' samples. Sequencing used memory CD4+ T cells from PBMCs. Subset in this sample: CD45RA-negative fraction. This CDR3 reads CASSPTRPGELFF. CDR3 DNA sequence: TGTGCCAGCAGCCCAACTCGTCCCGGGGAGCTGTTTTTT.